These 22 T cell receptor beta chains originate from one sample sequenced in a study of T cell repertoires in aging, cancer and after chemotherapy. Rearranged V-D-J TRB sequences were amplified with a mixed TRB-A/B primer pool. TCRdb redid the calling of the multiplex PCR reads with MiXCR, one entry per CDR3 protein. Of 2,800 or so distinct CDR3 sequences detected, about 30% appear once; the ten largest clones hold 8.5% to 10%. Amplification of TCR beta used genomic DNA extracted from peripheral blood. Specimen: blood. These receptors were obtained from a human donor in good health.

This clonotype counts as medium-sized. The rearrangement uses TRBV6-5 and TRBJ2-7; a weak D match, TRBD1 (5 bases). Germline V gives CDR1 MNHEY, CDR2 SVGAGI. V lost 0 bases, J lost 5 bases, and 11 bases lay in between. The CDR3 sequence is 14 residues long. Here the CDR3 DNA reads TGTGCCAGCAGTTACTCGTTTCTGACAGACGAGCAGTACTTC. Translated, it gives CASSYSFLTDEQYF.

By sample share, this clonotype is large (0.1 to 1%). J is TRBJ1-4 and V is TRBV29-1; D perhaps matches TRBD1 (5 bases). This CDR3 has 11 amino acids. V was cut by 4 bases and J by 7 bases, with 7 bases left in between. Germline CDR1 is SQVTM and CDR2 is ANQGSEA. CDR3 DNA sequence: TGCAGCGTTGTGGGGGGTGAAAAACTGTTTTTT. It translates to CSVVGGEKLFF.

By sample share, this clonotype is large. This rearrangement joins TRBV29-1 to TRBJ2-1; unclear D gene. The length of the CDR3 is 11 residues. The germline V gene encodes CDR1 SQVTM and CDR2 ANQGSEA. V was clipped by 5 bases and J by 10 bases, with 12 bases between them. CDR3 sequence: CSVSRSVEQFF. In nucleotides, the CDR3 is TGCAGCGTTTCTCGGTCCGTGGAGCAGTTCTTC.

A remark on this clonotype: A single base separates this from a much larger clone, so it may be a read error. The V and J genes are TRBV24-1 and TRBJ2-2; D ambiguous. The CDR3 covers 14 residues. From germline, CDR1 is KGHDR and CDR2 SFDVKD. The CDR3 sequence is CASSDWYDTGELFF. CDR3 coding DNA: TGTGCCTCCAGTGATTGGTATGACACCGGGGAGCTGTTTTTT.

The chain recombines TRBV6-6 with TRBJ1-5, with TRBD1 matching 7 bases. CDR1 is MNHNY, CDR2 SVGAGI, per germline (reference sequence). V was pared by 4 bases and J by 0 bases, with 6 bases of the junction left unmatched. The length of the CDR3 is 16 residues. The CDR3 sequence is CASSSGGTNSNQPQHF. CDR3 DNA sequence: TGTGCCAGCAGTTCAGGGGGGACTAATAGCAATCAGCCCCAGCATTTT.

This clonotype qualifies as medium-sized. The chain couples TRBV14 to TRBJ2-1; 9 bases match TRBD2. V trimming: 4 bases; J trimming: 7 bases; junction bases outside the gene matches: 11. The CDR3 runs 16 residues. CDR1 is SGHDN and CDR2 is FVKESK in the germline V gene. CDR3 bases: TGTGCCAGCAGCCTACGGACTAGCGTCACAAGAAATGAGCAGTTCTTC. Encoded protein: CASSLRTSVTRNEQFF.

This clonotype was seen a few times. This sequence joins TRBV24-1 and TRBJ2-5, with a tentative D call TRBD1 (7 bases). In germline, CDR1 is KGHDR, CDR2 SFDVKD. The CDR3 sequence is 15 residues long. The ends were cut back, 3 bases at V and 1 base at J, with 11 bases in the middle. As DNA, the CDR3 is TGTGCCACCAGTGATGCGGGACAGCTCCAAGAGACCCAGTACTTC. The encoded protein is CATSDAGQLQETQYF.

This clonotype is classed as medium-sized (0.01 to 0.1%). J is TRBJ2-2 and V is TRBV6-5; 12 nucleotides align to TRBD2. Germline-derived CDR1 and CDR2 are MNHEY and SVGAGI. After removal of 0 bases from V and 5 bases from J, the junction contained 10 bases not matched to a gene. The CDR3 totals 19 residues. Written as DNA, the CDR3 is TGTGCCAGCAGTTACTCTACCCGACTAGCGGGAGCGTGGACCGGGGAGCTGTTTTTT. Residues: CASSYSTRLAGAWTGELFF.

The rearrangement uses TRBV11-2 and TRBJ2-1, with 9 positions matching TRBD1. V lost 5 bases and J lost 2; bases outside the gene matches: 7. Germline CDR1 SGHAT, CDR2 FQNNGV. CDR3 size: 16 residues. DNA for the CDR3: TGTGCCAGCAGCCGGACAGGGGTGTTCCCCTACAATGAGCAGTTCTTC. Residues: CASSRTGVFPYNEQFF.

V is TRBV28 and J is TRBJ2-1; 7 bases match TRBD1. J lost 3 bases, V lost 5 bases, and 4 bases had no gene match. Per the germline V gene, CDR1 is MDHEN and CDR2 is SYDVKM. The CDR3 runs 14 residues. The CDR3 spells CASSTQGDYNEQFF. In DNA, the CDR3 is TGTGCCAGCAGTACCCAGGGGGACTACAATGAGCAGTTCTTC.

This clonotype has only a few counts. A read error is likely, as this CDR3 ends without the conserved phenylalanine or tryptophan. The DNA is omitted, as the CDR3 cannot be located on it reliably, and the CDR3 follows TCRdb's listing. V usage is TRBV6-5 and J usage is TRBJ2-7. The CDR3 totals 8 residues, both ends included. From germline, CDR1 is MNHEY and CDR2 SVGAGI. Here the CDR3 reads CASSSGLG.

This clonotype counts as medium-sized. J is TRBJ2-1 and V is TRBV6-1; D not certain. V dropped 8 bases and J dropped 6 bases, with 20 bases sitting between them. Germline CDR1 reads MNHNS; CDR2 reads SASEGT. The CDR3 extends over 15 amino acids. DNA of the CDR3: TGTGCCAGCCTTCCTGTTCCCCGCACTGGCAATGAGCAGTTCTTC. Protein: CASLPVPRTGNEQFF.

V gene TRBV6-5 combines with J gene TRBJ1-2, with TRBD1 matching 7 bases. With 2 bases clipped from V and 3 bases from J, the junction kept 3 bases outside the gene matches. The length of the CDR3 is 14 residues. Germline CDR1 and CDR2: MNHEY and SVGAGI. The chain's CDR3 is CASSYGTGDYGYTF. DNA for the CDR3: TGTGCCAGCAGTTACGGTACAGGGGACTATGGCTACACCTTC.

The V gene is TRBV5-6, the J gene TRBJ2-2, with D tentatively TRBD1 (9 bases). This CDR3 region has 18 residues. From germline, CDR1 is SGHDT and CDR2 YYEEEE. Between the trimmed V and J ends, which lost 9 bases and 4 bases, there was a span of 28 bases. The CDR3 spells CATRPGQGVAGSTGELFF. CDR3 DNA: TGTGCCACCAGACCGGGACAGGGAGTAGCGGGATCCACCGGGGAGCTGTTTTTT.

By share of the sample, this clonotype is medium-sized (0.01 to 0.1%). The chain is built from TRBV6-1 and TRBJ2-2; D gene unclear. This CDR3 spans 13 amino acids. V was clipped by 3 bases and J by 1 base, with 3 bases between them. Germline V CDR1 and CDR2: MNHNS, SASEGT. The CDR3 nucleotides read TGTGCCAGCAGTGATGGGAACACCGGGGAGCTGTTTTTT. The encoded protein is CASSDGNTGELFF.

This clonotype was found a few times. The chain is built from TRBV24-1 and TRBJ2-4, with D possibly TRBD2 on 6 matching bases. The V gene's germline CDR1 is KGHDR and CDR2 SFDVKD. The CDR3 consists of 14 residues. Trimming stripped 4 bases from V and 9 bases from J, with 15 bases between. CDR3 in DNA: TGTGCCACCAGTGACTCCCGACTAGGAGGCATTCAGTACTTC. Its translation is CATSDSRLGGIQYF.

In this sample, this clonotype is medium-sized. The chain is built from TRBV27 and TRBJ1-1; TRBD1 agrees at 7 bases. With 7 bases clipped from V and 1 base from J, the junction kept 9 bases outside the gene matches. Germline V gene lookup returns CDR1 MNHEY and CDR2 SMNVEV (reference sequence). The CDR3 spans 15 residues. The chain's CDR3 is CASNLAGGRNTEAFF. The CDR3 region has the DNA TGTGCCAGCAATTTGGCAGGGGGGAGGAACACTGAAGCTTTCTTT.

By share, this clonotype counts as medium-sized. This rearrangement joins TRBV27 to TRBJ1-4; the D gene is possibly TRBD1 (5 bases). The CDR3 covers 14 residues. The germline V gene encodes CDR1 MNHEY and CDR2 SMNVEV (reference sequence). V was shortened by 1 base and J by 8 bases, with 11 bases between the two germline ends. CDR3 amino acids: CASSLLAGNEKLFF. In nucleotides, the CDR3 is TGTGCCAGCAGTTTATTGGCAGGGAACGAAAAACTGTTTTTT.

This clonotype appeared a few times. The V and J genes are TRBV20-1 and TRBJ1-2; possible D gene TRBD1, 5 bases. The CDR3 has 12 residues. Trimming stripped 3 bases from V and 4 bases from J, with 9 bases between. CDR1 and CDR2 from the germline V gene are DFQATT and SNEGSKA (reference sequence). The CDR3 DNA reads as TGCAGTGCTAGGACAGAGTCCTATGGCTACACCTTC. It is translated as CSARTESYGYTF.

The V and J genes are TRBV5-1 and TRBJ2-1; tentative D call: TRBD2 (5 bases). V was shortened by 0 bases and J by 3 bases, with 19 bases between the two germline ends. The CDR3 runs 18 residues. CDR1 and CDR2 (germline): SGHRS, YFSETQ. The CDR3 DNA reads as TGCGCCAGCAGCTTGGCCGGGGTTGAGTCTACCATCTACAATGAGCAGTTCTTC. Translated, it gives CASSLAGVESTIYNEQFF.

V is TRBV5-1 and J is TRBJ2-1; perhaps TRBD2 as D (6 bases). In germline, CDR1 is SGHRS, CDR2 YFSETQ. The length of the CDR3 is 15 residues. Trimming stripped 4 bases from V and 1 base from J, with 12 bases between. The CDR3 sequence is CASSPGTLSYNEQFF. The CDR3 DNA is TGCGCCAGCAGCCCCGGGACTCTTTCCTACAATGAGCAGTTCTTC.

V is TRBV20-1 and J is TRBJ2-3; D could derive from TRBD1 or TRBD2 (5 bases each). This CDR3 spans 15 amino acids. Trimming removed 2 bases from V and 2 bases from J, with 14 bases in between. Per germline, CDR1 DFQATT and CDR2 SNEGSKA (reference sequence). The CDR3 reads CSARRGGSSTDTQYF. CDR3 in DNA: TGCAGTGCTAGAAGGGGTGGGAGTTCCACAGATACGCAGTATTTT.